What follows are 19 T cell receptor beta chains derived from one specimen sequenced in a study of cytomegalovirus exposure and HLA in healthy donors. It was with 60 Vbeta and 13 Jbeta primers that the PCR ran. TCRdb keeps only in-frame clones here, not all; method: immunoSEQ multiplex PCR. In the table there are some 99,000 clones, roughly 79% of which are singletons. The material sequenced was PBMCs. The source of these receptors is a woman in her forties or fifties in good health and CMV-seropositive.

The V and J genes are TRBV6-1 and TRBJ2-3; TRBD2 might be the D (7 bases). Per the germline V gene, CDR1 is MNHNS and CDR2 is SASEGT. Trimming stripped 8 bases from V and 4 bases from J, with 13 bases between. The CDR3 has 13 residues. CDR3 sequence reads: CASGGAIADTQYF. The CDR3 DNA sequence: TGTGCCAGCGGGGGGGCCATCGCAGATACGCAGTATTTT.

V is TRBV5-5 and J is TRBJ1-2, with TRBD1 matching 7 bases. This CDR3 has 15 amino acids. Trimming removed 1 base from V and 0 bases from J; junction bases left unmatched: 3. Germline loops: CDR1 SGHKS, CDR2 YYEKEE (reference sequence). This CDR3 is CASSLPGTANYGYTF. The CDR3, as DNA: TGTGCCAGCAGCTTGCCTGGGACAGCTAACTATGGCTACACCTTC.

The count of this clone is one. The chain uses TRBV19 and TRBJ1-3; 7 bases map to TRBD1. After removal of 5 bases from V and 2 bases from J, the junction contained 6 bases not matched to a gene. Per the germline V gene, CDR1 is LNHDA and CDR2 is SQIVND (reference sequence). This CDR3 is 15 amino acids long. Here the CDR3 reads CASSPFTGAGNTIYF. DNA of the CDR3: TGTGCCAGTAGTCCTTTTACAGGGGCTGGAAACACCATATATTTT.

Written as DNA, the CDR3 is TGCGCCAGCAGCGCGGACAGGCTTTACGGGAGATATGAGCAGTTCTTC. This translates into CASSADRLYGRYEQFF. The V gene is TRBV4-3, the J gene TRBJ2-1, with D possibly matching TRBD1 (7 bases). CDR3 length: 16 residues. Germline assignment: CDR1 LGHNA and CDR2 YSLEER. The V gene lost 5 bases and the J gene lost 8 bases, with 22 bases spanning the gap.

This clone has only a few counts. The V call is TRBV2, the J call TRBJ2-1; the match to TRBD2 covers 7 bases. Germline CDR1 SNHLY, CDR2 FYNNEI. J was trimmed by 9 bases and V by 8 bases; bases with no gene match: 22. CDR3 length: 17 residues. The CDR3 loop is CASAGDASVLAATEQFF. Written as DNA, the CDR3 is TGTGCCAGCGCGGGCGACGCCTCGGTGCTAGCGGCCACTGAGCAGTTCTTC.

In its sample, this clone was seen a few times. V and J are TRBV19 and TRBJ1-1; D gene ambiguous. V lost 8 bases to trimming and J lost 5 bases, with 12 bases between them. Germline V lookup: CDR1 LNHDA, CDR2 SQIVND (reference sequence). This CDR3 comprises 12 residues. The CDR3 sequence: CASPGTGTEAFF. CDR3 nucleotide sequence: TGTGCCAGTCCAGGTACGGGGACTGAAGCTTTCTTT.

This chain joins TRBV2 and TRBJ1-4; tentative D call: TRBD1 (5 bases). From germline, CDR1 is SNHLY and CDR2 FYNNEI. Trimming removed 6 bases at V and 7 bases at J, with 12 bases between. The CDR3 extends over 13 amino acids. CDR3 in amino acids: CASRSTGSEKLFF. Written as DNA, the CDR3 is TGTGCCAGCAGGAGCACAGGATCTGAAAAACTGTTTTTT.

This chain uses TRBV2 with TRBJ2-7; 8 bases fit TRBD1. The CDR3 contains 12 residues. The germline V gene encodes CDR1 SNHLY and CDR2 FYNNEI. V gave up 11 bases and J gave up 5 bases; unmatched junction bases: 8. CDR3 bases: TGTGCCGGGTCAGGGGGCGTCGACGAGCAGTACTTC. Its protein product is CAGSGGVDEQYF.

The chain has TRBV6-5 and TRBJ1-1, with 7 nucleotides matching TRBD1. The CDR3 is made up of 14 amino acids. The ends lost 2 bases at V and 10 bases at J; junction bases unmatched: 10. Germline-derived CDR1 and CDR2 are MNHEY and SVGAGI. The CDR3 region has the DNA TGTGCCAGCAGTTACGGGAGACAGGGCGGTAGAGCTTTCTTT. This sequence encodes CASSYGRQGGRAFF.

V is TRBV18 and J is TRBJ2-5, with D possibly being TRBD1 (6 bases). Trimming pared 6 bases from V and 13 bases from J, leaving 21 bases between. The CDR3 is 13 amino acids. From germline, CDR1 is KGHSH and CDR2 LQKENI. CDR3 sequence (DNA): TGTGCCAGCTCCCCAGGGGAGTCTTACCAAGCGTACTTC. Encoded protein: CASSPGESYQAYF.

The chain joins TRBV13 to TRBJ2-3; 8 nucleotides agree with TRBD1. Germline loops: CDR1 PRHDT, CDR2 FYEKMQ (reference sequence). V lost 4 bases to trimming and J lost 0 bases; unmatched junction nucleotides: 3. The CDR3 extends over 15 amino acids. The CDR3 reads CASSSTGASTDTQYF. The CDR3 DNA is TGTGCCAGCAGCTCGACAGGGGCCAGCACAGATACGCAGTATTTT.

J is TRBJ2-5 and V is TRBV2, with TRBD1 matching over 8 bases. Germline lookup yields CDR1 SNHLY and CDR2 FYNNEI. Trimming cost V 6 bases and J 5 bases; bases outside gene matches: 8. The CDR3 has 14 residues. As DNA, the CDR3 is TGTGCCAGCAGAGTAGGGACAGGCGGGGAGACCCAGTACTTC. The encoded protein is CASRVGTGGETQYF.

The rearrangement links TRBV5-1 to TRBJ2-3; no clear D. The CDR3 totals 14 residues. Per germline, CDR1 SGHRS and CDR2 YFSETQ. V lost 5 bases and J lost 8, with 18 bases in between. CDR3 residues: CASRVDTTLPTQYF. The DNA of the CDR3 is TGCGCCAGCAGAGTTGACACCACCCTCCCTACGCAGTATTTT.

CDR3 sequence (DNA): TGCGCCAGCAGCCAAGATTTGGCTAGCGGGAGGGCGGGGACAGATACGCAGTATTTT. Translating gives CASSQDLASGRAGTDTQYF. V is TRBV4-3 and J is TRBJ2-3, with TRBD2 matching over 12 bases. Germline-derived CDR1 and CDR2 are LGHNA and YSLEER. J gave up 3 bases and V 0 bases, and 10 bases lay outside the gene matches. This CDR3 comprises 19 residues.

In nucleotides, the CDR3 is TGTGCCAGCAGCCCGGGGACTAGCGGGATGGTGAGTGAGCAGTTCTTC. It encodes CASSPGTSGMVSEQFF. The chain carries TRBV7-7 and TRBJ2-1; the match to TRBD2 covers 13 bases. The CDR3 is made up of 16 amino acids. CDR1 and CDR2 (germline): SSHAT, FNYEAQ (reference sequence). V was pared by 5 bases and J by 9 bases, with 10 bases of the junction left unmatched.

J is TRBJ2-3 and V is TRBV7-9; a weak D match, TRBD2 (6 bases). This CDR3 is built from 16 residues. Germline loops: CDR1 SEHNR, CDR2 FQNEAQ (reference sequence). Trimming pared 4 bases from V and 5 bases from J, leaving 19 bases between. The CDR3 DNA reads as TGTGCCAGCAGCTCCTTAGCGGTACCCTTTCAAGATACGCAGTATTTT. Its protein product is CASSSLAVPFQDTQYF.

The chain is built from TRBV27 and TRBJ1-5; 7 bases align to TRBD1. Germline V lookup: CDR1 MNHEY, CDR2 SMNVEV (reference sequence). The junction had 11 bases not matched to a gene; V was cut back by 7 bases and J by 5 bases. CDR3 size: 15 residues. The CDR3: CASMKFDRDDQPQHF. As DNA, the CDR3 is TGTGCCAGCATGAAGTTCGACAGGGATGATCAGCCCCAGCATTTT.

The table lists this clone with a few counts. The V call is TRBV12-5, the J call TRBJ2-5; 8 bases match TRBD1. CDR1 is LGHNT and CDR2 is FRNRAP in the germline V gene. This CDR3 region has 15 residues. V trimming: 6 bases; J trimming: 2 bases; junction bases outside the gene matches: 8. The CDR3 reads CASGPGTGKQETQYF. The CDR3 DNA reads TGTGCTAGTGGCCCCGGGACAGGCAAACAAGAGACCCAGTACTTC.

The CDR3, as DNA: TGTGCCAGCAGCAGGGGGACTAGCGGGAGGGAGACCCAGTACTTC. It specifies CASSRGTSGRETQYF. J is TRBJ2-5 and V is TRBV5-4; 15 bases agree with TRBD2. Per germline, CDR1 SGHNT and CDR2 YYREEE (reference sequence). The ends lost 4 bases at V and 5 bases at J; junction bases unmatched: 3. The CDR3 is 15 residues long.